This T cell receptor beta chain was sequenced in a study of T cell responses to AZD1222 COVID-19 vaccine. Method: immunoSEQ multiplex PCR; TCRdb's copy keeps in-frame clones and lacks some. Of 100,000 to 150,000 clones listed, around 94% are singletons. Trimming cost V 5 bases and J 10 bases, with 11 bases left between them. In germline, CDR1 is SGHAT, CDR2 FQNNGV. This CDR3 spans 11 amino acids. This specimen consisted of peripheral blood, obtained on day 0 of AZD1222 vaccination. The chain recombines TRBV11-2 with TRBJ1-1, with D possibly being TRBD1 (6 bases). The sequence was obtained from an adult in good health. The CDR3 region has the DNA TGTGCCAGCAGCGAGACAGGTTTAGCTTTCTTT. It yields the protein CASSETGLAFF.